This TCR beta chain is drawn from a study of blood T cell repertoires in COVID-19. This clone came up once. V dropped 8 bases and J dropped 5; count of bases not matched to a gene: 6. Germline-derived CDR1 and CDR2 are ENHRY and SYGVKD. This CDR3 spans 13 amino acids. Some clones are missing from TCRdb's copy, which holds only in-frame ones; the method was immunoSEQ multiplex PCR. Of 150,000 to 200,000 clones in the sample, approximately 90% were seen once. The sequenced sample consisted of peripheral blood. This TCR was sampled from a man aged 18 to 30 with COVID-19, enrolled during active disease. This chain links TRBV10-3 with TRBJ2-7; 10 bases are shared with TRBD1. The DNA of the CDR3 is TGTGCCATCTCTGGGACAGGGGACCACGAGCAGTACTTC. Translation: CAISGTGDHEQYF.